Below, 9 T cell receptor beta chains from the same sample are listed, as sequenced in a study of shared clonotypes between healthy human individuals. Using immunoSEQ multiplex PCR, the repertoire was profiled, and TCRdb retains in-frame clones only, with some absent. The sample has some 2.1 million clones; around 93% are singletons. Naive CD8 populations comprised CD45RO-negative cells positively selected for CCR7, excluding terminally differentiated effector memory CD45RA+ cells. Input material: naive CD8+ T cells from PBMCs. The receptors shown here come from a man aged 18-30 years in good health. Some clones in this sample may be carry-over from other donors' samples.

The J gene is TRBJ1-5, the V gene TRBV10-3; D unresolved. CDR1 and CDR2 from the germline V gene are ENHRY and SYGVKD. V gave up 0 bases and J gave up 6 bases, with 9 bases separating them. The CDR3 covers 14 residues. CDR3 in amino acids: CAISESKYSQPQHF. For the CDR3, the DNA is TGTGCCATCAGTGAGTCGAAATACAGTCAGCCCCAGCATTTT.

This rearrangement joins TRBV10-3 to TRBJ1-5, with D unresolved. Germline V gene lookup returns CDR1 ENHRY and CDR2 SYGVKD. Trimming shortened V by 1 base and J by 2 bases, and 9 bases separated the two germline ends. The CDR3 sequence is 15 residues long. The CDR3 loop is CAISELRSGNQPQHF. DNA for the CDR3: TGTGCCATCAGTGAGTTGCGCAGTGGCAATCAGCCCCAGCATTTT.

V usage is TRBV7-3 and J usage is TRBJ2-3; possibly TRBD1 for D (5 bases). V was shortened by 0 bases and J by 4 bases, with 14 bases between the two germline ends. The CDR3 has 16 residues. Germline V lookup: CDR1 SGHTA, CDR2 FQGTGA. The CDR3 nucleotides read TGTGCCAGCAGCTTAACCGACAGTCCCCTCTCAGATACGCAGTATTTT. Protein sequence: CASSLTDSPLSDTQYF.

This rearrangement joins TRBV28 to TRBJ2-3; D unclear. Germline CDR1 and CDR2: MDHEN and SYDVKM. Trimming took 6 bases from V and 0 from J, leaving 10 bases between them. The CDR3 runs to 14 residues. The CDR3 loop is CASSRILSTDTQYF. Here the CDR3 DNA reads TGTGCCAGCAGCCGTATCTTAAGCACAGATACGCAGTATTTT. The variable domain in full, with the rest retrieved from reference TRBV28 and TRBJ2-3, is DVKVTQSSRYLVKRTGEKVFLECVQDMDHENMFWYRQDPGLGLRLIYFSYDVKMKEKGDIPEGYSVSREKKERFSLILESASTNQTSMYLCASSRILSTDTQYFGPGTRLTVL.

This chain uses TRBV13 with TRBJ2-5; D call uncertain. Germline assignment: CDR1 PRHDT and CDR2 FYEKMQ (reference sequence). Trimming pared 3 bases from V and 2 bases from J, leaving 19 bases between. The CDR3 loop spans 17 amino acids. The CDR3 protein is CASSFRLSAESQETQYF. The CDR3 coding sequence is TGTGCCAGCAGCTTCAGACTCTCCGCAGAATCACAAGAGACCCAGTACTTC.

Notes on this clone: This clone may be a read error of a much larger clone one base away. Other DNA sequences in the same sample also yield this CDR3. The J gene is TRBJ2-7, the V gene TRBV28, with D maybe TRBD1 (6 bases). This CDR3 has 13 residues. V lost 3 bases, J lost 0 bases, and 6 bases lay in between. Germline CDR1 reads MDHEN; CDR2 reads SYDVKM. The CDR3 loop reads CASSLGASYEQYF. The CDR3 nucleotides read TGTGCCAGCAGTTTGGGGGCCTCCTACGAGCAGTACTTC.

The rearrangement joins TRBV7-9 to TRBJ2-7, with unresolved D. The CDR3 extends over 14 amino acids. Trimming removed 3 bases at V and 2 bases at J, with 11 bases between. Germline V gene sequence: CDR1 SEHNR, CDR2 FQNEAQ (reference sequence). The chain's CDR3 is CASSFGPPTYEQYF. The DNA for the CDR3 is TGTGCCAGCAGCTTCGGGCCGCCGACCTACGAGCAGTACTTC.

The V call is TRBV7-2, the J call TRBJ2-7, with D perhaps TRBD2 (5 bases). From germline, CDR1 is SGHTA and CDR2 FQGNSA. Trimming pared 8 bases from V and 3 bases from J, leaving 17 bases between. This CDR3 contains 14 residues. The CDR3 region is CASSSGNRVYEQYF. The CDR3 coding sequence is TGTGCCAGCTCTTCCGGGAACCGTGTCTACGAGCAGTACTTC.

A single count supports this clone. The chain carries TRBV9 and TRBJ1-3; 7 nucleotides line up with TRBD1. With 0 bases clipped from V and 4 bases from J, the junction kept 7 bases outside the gene matches. The CDR3 is 16 residues long. The germline CDR1 and CDR2 sequences are SGDLS and YYNGEE. CDR3: CASSVGRGYRGNTIYF. CDR3 coding DNA: TGTGCCAGCAGCGTAGGCAGGGGGTATAGAGGAAACACCATATATTTT.